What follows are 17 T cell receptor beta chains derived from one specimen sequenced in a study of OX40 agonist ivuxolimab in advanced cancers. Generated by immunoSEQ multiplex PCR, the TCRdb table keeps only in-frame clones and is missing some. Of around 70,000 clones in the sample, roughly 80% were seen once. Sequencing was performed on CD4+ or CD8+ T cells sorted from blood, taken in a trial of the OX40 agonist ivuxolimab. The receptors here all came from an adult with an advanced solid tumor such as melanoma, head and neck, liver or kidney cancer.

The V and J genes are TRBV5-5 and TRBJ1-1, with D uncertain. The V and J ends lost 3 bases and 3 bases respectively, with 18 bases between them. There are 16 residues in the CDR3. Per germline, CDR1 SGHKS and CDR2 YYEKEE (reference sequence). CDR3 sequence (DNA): TGTGCCAGCAGCTGGGAGATTTTGAACAGTTACACTGAAGCTTTCTTT. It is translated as CASSWEILNSYTEAFF.

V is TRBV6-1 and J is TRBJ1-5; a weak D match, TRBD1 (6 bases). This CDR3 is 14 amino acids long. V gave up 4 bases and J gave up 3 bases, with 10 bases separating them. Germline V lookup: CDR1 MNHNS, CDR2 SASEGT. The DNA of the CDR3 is TGTGCCAGCAGTGCTGGACAGCACAATCAGCCCCAGCATTTT. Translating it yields CASSAGQHNQPQHF.

The CDR3 sequence is CASSLLAGVTGELFF. The CDR3 DNA reads as TGCGCCAGCAGCCTTCTAGCGGGAGTGACCGGGGAGCTGTTTTTT. The chain is built from TRBV5-1 and TRBJ2-2; 10 nucleotides agree with TRBD2. CDR3 length equals 15 residues. V lost 4 bases to trimming and J lost 5 bases; unmatched junction nucleotides: 5. Germline-derived CDR1 and CDR2 are SGHRS and YFSETQ. Full variable domain (rest looked up from reference TRBV5-1 and TRBJ2-2): KAGVTQTPRYLIKTRGQQVTLSCSPISGHRSVSWYQQTPGQGLQFLFEYFSETQRNKGNFPGRFSGRQFSNSRSEMNVSTLELGDSALYLCASSLLAGVTGELFFGEGSRLTVL.

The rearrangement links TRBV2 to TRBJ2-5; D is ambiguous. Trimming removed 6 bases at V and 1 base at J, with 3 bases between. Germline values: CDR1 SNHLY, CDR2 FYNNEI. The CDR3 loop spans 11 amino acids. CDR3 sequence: CASSSQETQYF. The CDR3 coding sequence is TGTGCCAGCAGCTCCCAAGAGACCCAGTACTTC.

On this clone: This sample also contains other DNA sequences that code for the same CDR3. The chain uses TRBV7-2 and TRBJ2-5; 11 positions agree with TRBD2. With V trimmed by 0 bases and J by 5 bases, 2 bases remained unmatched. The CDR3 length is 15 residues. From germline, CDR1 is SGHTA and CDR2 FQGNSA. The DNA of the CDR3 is TGTGCCAGCAGCTTAGCTAGCGGGGGGGCGGAGACCCAGTACTTC. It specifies CASSLASGGAETQYF.

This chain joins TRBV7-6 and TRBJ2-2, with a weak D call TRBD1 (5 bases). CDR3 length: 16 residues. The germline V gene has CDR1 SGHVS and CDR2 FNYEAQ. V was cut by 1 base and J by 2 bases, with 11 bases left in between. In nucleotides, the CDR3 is TGTGCCAGCAGCTTAGTTGCAGGGTCCAACACCGGGGAGCTGTTTTTT. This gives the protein CASSLVAGSNTGELFF.

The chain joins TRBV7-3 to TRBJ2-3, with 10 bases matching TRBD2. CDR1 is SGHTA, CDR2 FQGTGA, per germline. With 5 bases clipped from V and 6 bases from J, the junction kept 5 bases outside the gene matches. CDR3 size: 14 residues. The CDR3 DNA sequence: TGTGCCAGCAGCCCTAGCGGGAGTCCGGATACGCAGTATTTT. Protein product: CASSPSGSPDTQYF.

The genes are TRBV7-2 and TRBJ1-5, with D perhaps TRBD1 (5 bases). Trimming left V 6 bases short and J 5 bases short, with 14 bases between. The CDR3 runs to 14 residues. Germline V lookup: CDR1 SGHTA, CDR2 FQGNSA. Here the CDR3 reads CASSYDRDHQPQHF. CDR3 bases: TGTGCCAGCAGTTACGACAGAGACCATCAGCCCCAGCATTTT.

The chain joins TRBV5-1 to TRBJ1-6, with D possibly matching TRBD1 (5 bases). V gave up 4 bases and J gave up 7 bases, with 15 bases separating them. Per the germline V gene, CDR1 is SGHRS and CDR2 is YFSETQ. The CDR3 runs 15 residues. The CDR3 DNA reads TGCGCCAGCAGCCCGTCCGGGACCGAGAATTCACCCCTCCACTTT. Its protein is CASSPSGTENSPLHF.

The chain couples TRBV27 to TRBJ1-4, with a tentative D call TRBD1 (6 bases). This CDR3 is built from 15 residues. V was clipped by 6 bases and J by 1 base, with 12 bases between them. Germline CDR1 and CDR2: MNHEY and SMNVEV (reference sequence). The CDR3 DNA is TGTGCCAGCAGCTCCATCAGGGGAACTAATGAAAAACTGTTTTTT. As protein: CASSSIRGTNEKLFF. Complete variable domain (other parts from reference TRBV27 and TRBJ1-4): EAQVTQNPRYLITVTGKKLTVTCSQNMNHEYMSWYRQDPGLGLRQIYYSMNVEVTDKGDVPEGYKVSRKEKRNFPLILESPSPNQTSLYFCASSSIRGTNEKLFFGSGTQLSVL.

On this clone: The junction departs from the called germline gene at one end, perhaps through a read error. CDR3 region: CASSEYYRPYF. The CDR3 DNA reads TGTGCCAGCAGTGAATACTATAGACCTTACTTC. This chain connects TRBV2 to TRBJ1-2; D gene unclear. Germline assignment: CDR1 SNHLY and CDR2 FYNNEI. The CDR3 is 11 amino acids.

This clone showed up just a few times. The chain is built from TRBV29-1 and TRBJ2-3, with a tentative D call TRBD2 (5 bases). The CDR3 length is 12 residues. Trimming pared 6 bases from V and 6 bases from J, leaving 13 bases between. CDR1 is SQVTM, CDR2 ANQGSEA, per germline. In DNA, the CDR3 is TGCAGCGTGAGGGCGCCTGGCGATACGCAGTATTTT. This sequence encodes CSVRAPGDTQYF.

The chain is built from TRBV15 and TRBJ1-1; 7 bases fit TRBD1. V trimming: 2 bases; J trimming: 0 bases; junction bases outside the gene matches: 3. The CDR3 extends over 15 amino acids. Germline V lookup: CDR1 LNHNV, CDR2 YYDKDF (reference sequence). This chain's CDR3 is CATSRNRGMNTEAFF. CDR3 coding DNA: TGTGCCACCAGCAGAAACAGGGGCATGAACACTGAAGCTTTCTTT.

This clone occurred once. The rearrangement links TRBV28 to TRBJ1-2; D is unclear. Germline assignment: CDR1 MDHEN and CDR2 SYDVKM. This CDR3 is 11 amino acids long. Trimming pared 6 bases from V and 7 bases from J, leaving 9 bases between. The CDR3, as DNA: TGTGCCAGCAGGGATGCGTTTGGCTACACCTTC. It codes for CASRDAFGYTF.

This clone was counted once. This CDR3 reads CASSFRLLAVPDTQYF. Here the CDR3 DNA reads TGTGCCAGCAGCTTCCGCTTACTAGCGGTGCCAGATACGCAGTATTTT. V gene TRBV5-4 combines with J gene TRBJ2-3; the match to TRBD2 covers 8 bases. Germline V gene sequence: CDR1 SGHNT, CDR2 YYREEE (reference sequence). J was trimmed by 4 bases and V by 2 bases; bases with no gene match: 9. The CDR3 is made up of 16 amino acids.

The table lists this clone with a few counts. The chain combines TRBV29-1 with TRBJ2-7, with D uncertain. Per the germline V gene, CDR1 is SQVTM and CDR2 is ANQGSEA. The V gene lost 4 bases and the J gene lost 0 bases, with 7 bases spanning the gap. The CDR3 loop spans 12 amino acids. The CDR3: CSVGQDSYEQYF. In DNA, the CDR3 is TGCAGCGTTGGCCAGGACTCCTACGAGCAGTACTTC.

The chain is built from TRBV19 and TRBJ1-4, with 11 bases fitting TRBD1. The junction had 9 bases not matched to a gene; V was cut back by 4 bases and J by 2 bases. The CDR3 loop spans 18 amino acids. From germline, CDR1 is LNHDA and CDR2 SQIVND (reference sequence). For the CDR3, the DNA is TGTGCCAGTAGTACGGACAGGGGGCAAGATATGACTAATGAAAAACTGTTTTTT. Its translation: CASSTDRGQDMTNEKLFF.